Presented here are 28 T cell receptor beta chains from one specimen sequenced in a study of T cell responses to AZD1222 COVID-19 vaccine. Clones were sequenced by immunoSEQ multiplex PCR, and TCRdb holds only the in-frame ones, with some missing. This table holds some 92,000 clones, over 80% found once. The source was peripheral blood, collected on day 0 of AZD1222 vaccination. The receptors originated from an adult in good health.

The chain is built from TRBV19 and TRBJ2-7; 9 bases line up with TRBD1. V trimming: 5 bases; J trimming: 7 bases; junction bases outside the gene matches: 6. The CDR3 is 13 amino acids. Germline values: CDR1 LNHDA, CDR2 SQIVND (reference sequence). Here the CDR3 DNA reads TGTGCCAGTAGTGTGGACAGGGGTCGAGAGCAGTACTTC. As protein: CASSVDRGREQYF.

The chain has TRBV6-6 and TRBJ1-3; D ambiguous. Germline values: CDR1 MNHNY, CDR2 SVGAGI (reference sequence). The CDR3 loop spans 13 amino acids. Trimming removed 8 bases from V and 0 bases from J, with 8 bases in between. CDR3 in amino acids: CASRARSGNTIYF. The CDR3, as DNA: TGTGCCAGCCGGGCCCGCTCTGGAAACACCATATATTTT.

The rearrangement uses TRBV3-1 (or the pseudogene TRBV3-2) and TRBJ2-5; D remains ambiguous. V shed 0 bases and J shed 3 bases, with 8 bases lying between them. The CDR3 is 14 amino acids. Germline lookup yields CDR1 LGHDT and CDR2 YNNKEL (reference sequence). The CDR3 here is CASSQDYKEETQYF. CDR3 bases: TGTGCCAGCAGCCAAGACTATAAGGAAGAGACCCAGTACTTC.

This chain joins TRBV6-5 and TRBJ1-5; possible D gene TRBD1, 5 bases. The CDR3 is 13 amino acids. Trimming took 4 bases from V and 5 from J, leaving 9 bases between them. CDR1 is MNHEY and CDR2 is SVGAGI in the germline V gene. This chain's CDR3 is CASSLMGDQPQHF. In nucleotides, the CDR3 is TGTGCCAGCAGTTTAATGGGGGATCAGCCCCAGCATTTT.

V gene TRBV14 combines with J gene TRBJ1-1; 10 bases fit TRBD1. V dropped 6 bases and J dropped 0; count of bases not matched to a gene: 1. Germline assignment: CDR1 SGHDN and CDR2 FVKESK. This CDR3 comprises 14 residues. The CDR3 sequence: CASRGQGVNTEAFF. In DNA form, the CDR3 reads TGTGCCAGCAGAGGACAGGGGGTGAACACTGAAGCTTTCTTT.

CDR3 amino acids: CASSIESGGPGNTIYF. In DNA, the CDR3 is TGTGCCAGTAGTATTGAGTCAGGGGGCCCTGGAAACACCATATATTTT. The rearrangement uses TRBV19 and TRBJ1-3; 8 bases are shared with TRBD1. The CDR3 loop spans 16 amino acids. In germline, CDR1 is LNHDA, CDR2 SQIVND (reference sequence). Trimming took 3 bases from V and 2 from J; bases not matched to a gene: 6. Filled out from reference TRBV19 and TRBJ1-3, the complete variable domain reads DGGITQSPKYLFRKEGQNVTLSCEQNLNHDAMYWYRQDPGQGLRLIYYSQIVNDFQKGDIAEGYSVSREKKESFPLTVTSAQKNPTAFYLCASSIESGGPGNTIYFGEGSWLTVV.

This rearrangement joins TRBV18 to TRBJ2-2; D gene unclear. The V and J ends lost 3 bases and 1 base respectively, with 6 bases between them. The CDR3 is 14 residues long. Germline-derived CDR1 and CDR2 are KGHSH and LQKENI. CDR3: CASSPKGNTGELFF. The DNA for the CDR3 is TGTGCCAGCTCACCTAAAGGGAACACCGGGGAGCTGTTTTTT.

The V gene is TRBV5-1, the J gene TRBJ2-7; perhaps TRBD1 as D (6 bases). Trimming cost V 6 bases and J 4 bases, with 17 bases left between them. Germline loops: CDR1 SGHRS, CDR2 YFSETQ. CDR3 length equals 14 residues. CDR3 DNA: TGCGCCAGCAATTGGGGGACAAGCCCATACGAGCAGTACTTC. It specifies CASNWGTSPYEQYF. The variable domain in full, completed from reference TRBV5-1 and TRBJ2-7, reads KAGVTQTPRYLIKTRGQQVTLSCSPISGHRSVSWYQQTPGQGLQFLFEYFSETQRNKGNFPGRFSGRQFSNSRSEMNVSTLELGDSALYLCASNWGTSPYEQYFGPGTRLTVT.

This clone was recorded once. The chain combines TRBV7-6 with TRBJ1-1; possibly TRBD1 for D (6 bases). Per the germline V gene, CDR1 is SGHVS and CDR2 is FNYEAQ. The V end lost 3 bases, the J end lost 1 base, and 18 bases lay between the germline ends. This CDR3 contains 17 residues. CDR3 residues: CASSLITGASSNTEAFF. The CDR3 region has the DNA TGTGCCAGCAGCTTGATTACGGGGGCCTCCTCGAACACTGAAGCTTTCTTT. The variable domain in full, completed from reference TRBV7-6 and TRBJ1-1, reads GAGVSQSPRYKVTKRGQDVALRCDPISGHVSLYWYRQALGQGPEFLTYFNYEAQQDKSGLPNDRFSAERPEGSISTLTIQRTEQRDSAMYRCASSLITGASSNTEAFFGQGTRLTVV.

The chain has TRBV3-1 (or the pseudogene TRBV3-2) and TRBJ2-7; D gene ambiguous. Germline V gene sequence: CDR1 LGHDT, CDR2 YNNKEL (reference sequence). With 1 base removed from V and 7 bases from J, the gap between germline ends came to 14 bases. This CDR3 has 14 amino acids. The DNA of the CDR3 is TGTGCCAGCAGCCAAGCTCACTCCCCGTGGGAGCAGTACTTC. The encoded protein is CASSQAHSPWEQYF.

The rearrangement links TRBV28 to TRBJ1-1; D might be TRBD1 (5 bases). This CDR3 contains 14 residues. Germline assignment: CDR1 MDHEN and CDR2 SYDVKM. With 6 bases removed from V and 5 bases from J, the gap between germline ends came to 16 bases. The CDR3 DNA is TGTGCCAGCAGCGGCGCTGGGGCCTGGACTGAAGCTTTCTTT. Translation gives CASSGAGAWTEAFF.

This chain uses TRBV30 with TRBJ1-1; D uncertain. The CDR3 has 14 amino acids. The germline V gene encodes CDR1 GTSNPN and CDR2 SVGIG (reference sequence). The V end lost 0 bases, the J end lost 1 base, and 9 bases lay between the germline ends. In DNA form, the CDR3 reads TGTGCCTGGAGTGTAATTCAGGCGAACACTGAAGCTTTCTTT. Amino acids: CAWSVIQANTEAFF.

CDR3: CASSLGVSNYGYTF. In DNA form, the CDR3 reads TGCGCCAGCAGCTTGGGAGTCTCAAACTATGGCTACACCTTC. This rearrangement joins TRBV5-1 to TRBJ1-2; the D is unclear. The CDR3 is 14 residues long. V was shortened by 0 bases and J by 2 bases, with 8 bases between the two germline ends. Germline values: CDR1 SGHRS, CDR2 YFSETQ.

The chain combines TRBV9 with TRBJ1-3; 9 bases fit TRBD1. After removal of 2 bases from V and 0 bases from J, the junction contained 6 bases not matched to a gene. The CDR3 has 17 residues. In germline, CDR1 is SGDLS, CDR2 YYNGEE. The CDR3 bases are TGTGCCAGCAGCGTGGAGGGACAGGGCTTCTCTGGAAACACCATATATTTT. Protein: CASSVEGQGFSGNTIYF.

The chain carries TRBV5-6 and TRBJ2-5; D is undetermined. The length of the CDR3 is 15 residues. Germline V CDR1 and CDR2: SGHDT, YYEEEE. The ends were cut back, 4 bases at V and 2 bases at J, with 15 bases in the middle. The CDR3 here is CASSPRSPFQETQYF. As DNA, the CDR3 is TGTGCCAGCAGCCCCCGGTCCCCCTTTCAAGAGACCCAGTACTTC.

This sequence joins TRBV6-5 and TRBJ1-5; 8 bases agree with TRBD1. With V trimmed by 6 bases and J by 4 bases, 8 bases remained unmatched. This CDR3 comprises 15 residues. Germline CDR1 MNHEY, CDR2 SVGAGI. CDR3: CASRNLDRVNQPQHF. The CDR3 DNA reads as TGTGCCAGCAGAAACCTGGACAGGGTAAATCAGCCCCAGCATTTT.

The chain couples TRBV7-8 to TRBJ1-2, with a possible D match to TRBD1 (5 bases). The V and J ends lost 0 bases and 14 bases respectively, with 13 bases between them. CDR1 SGHVS and CDR2 FQNEAQ come from the germline V gene. The CDR3 has 12 residues. The chain's CDR3 is CASSLAGRTGTF. The CDR3 DNA follows: TGTGCCAGCAGCTTAGCGGGGCGTACCGGGACCTTC.

The rearrangement uses TRBV7-3 and TRBJ1-6; no clear D. The CDR3 consists of 11 residues. CDR1 and CDR2 from the germline V gene are SGHTA and FQGTGA. The ends were cut back, 8 bases at V and 7 bases at J, with 6 bases in the middle. The CDR3 bases are TGTGCCAGCGCGGGGAATTCACCCCTCCACTTT. This gives the protein CASAGNSPLHF.

The chain couples TRBV7-2 to TRBJ1-2; 7 bases are a match to TRBD1. CDR1 and CDR2 (germline): SGHTA, FQGNSA. This CDR3 contains 14 residues. V lost 5 bases, J lost 0 bases, and 3 bases stayed unmatched. The CDR3 is CASSRDRSNYGYTF. For the CDR3, the DNA is TGTGCCAGCAGCCGGGACAGATCTAACTATGGCTACACCTTC.

The chain has TRBV7-2 and TRBJ2-7, with TRBD2 matching over 9 bases. With 1 base clipped from V and 5 bases from J, the junction kept 6 bases outside the gene matches. Germline assignment: CDR1 SGHTA and CDR2 FQGNSA. The CDR3 consists of 15 residues. The CDR3 bases are TGTGCCAGCAGCTTAGGACTAGCGGAGCCCCACGAGCAGTACTTC. Its protein is CASSLGLAEPHEQYF. The variable domain in full, completed from reference TRBV7-2 and TRBJ2-7, reads GAGVSQSPSNKVTEKGKDVELRCDPISGHTALYWYRQSLGQGLEFLIYFQGNSAPDKSGLPSDRFSAERTGGSVSTLTIQRTQQEDSAVYLCASSLGLAEPHEQYFGPGTRLTVT.

The chain is built from TRBV30 and TRBJ2-5; D might be TRBD2 (6 bases). The length of the CDR3 is 15 residues. V lost 0 bases and J 10 bases, leaving 21 bases between the germline ends. Germline CDR1 GTSNPN, CDR2 SVGIG (reference sequence). CDR3 protein: CAWSVRGGPGVHQYF. The CDR3 nucleotides read TGTGCCTGGAGTGTACGTGGAGGGCCCGGGGTGCACCAGTACTTC.

J is TRBJ1-1 and V is TRBV11-2; D is ambiguous. The V end lost 6 bases, the J end lost 0 bases, and 17 bases lay between the germline ends. This CDR3 region has 16 residues. Per the germline V gene, CDR1 is SGHAT and CDR2 is FQNNGV. The CDR3, as DNA: TGTGCCAGCAGTCCCGGAAAACTTTACCTGAACACTGAAGCTTTCTTT. Translating gives CASSPGKLYLNTEAFF.

The chain uses TRBV28 and TRBJ1-2, with D perhaps matching TRBD1 (5 bases). V was clipped by 6 bases and J by 3 bases, with 14 bases between them. CDR3 length: 14 residues. The V gene's germline CDR1 is MDHEN and CDR2 SYDVKM. For the CDR3, the DNA is TGTGCCAGCAGCTCCGGGGCTGGGGACTATGGCTACACCTTC. Amino acid sequence: CASSSGAGDYGYTF.

This chain connects TRBV7-9 to TRBJ1-5; tentatively, D is TRBD1 (6 bases). Germline V gene data show CDR1 as SEHNR and CDR2 as FQNEAQ (reference sequence). The CDR3 has 15 amino acids. The V gene lost 5 bases and the J gene lost 5 bases, with 16 bases spanning the gap. CDR3 region: CASSPSAGGYQPQHF. The CDR3 DNA reads as TGTGCCAGCAGCCCATCAGCGGGGGGCTATCAGCCCCAGCATTTT.

The gene calls are TRBV29-1 and TRBJ1-4; 7 bases fit TRBD1. V was pared by 3 bases and J by 5 bases, with 3 bases of the junction left unmatched. This CDR3 has 13 residues. Germline values: CDR1 SQVTM, CDR2 ANQGSEA. The CDR3 DNA reads TGCAGCGTTGAGGGGGGACAGAATGAAAAACTGTTTTTT. It specifies CSVEGGQNEKLFF.

The J gene is TRBJ2-3, the V gene TRBV19; D is perhaps TRBD2 (6 bases). The germline CDR1 and CDR2 sequences are LNHDA and SQIVND (reference sequence). V dropped 7 bases and J dropped 0 bases, with 14 bases sitting between them. The CDR3 is 15 amino acids. CDR3 sequence reads: CASMEGSASTDTQYF. In DNA, the CDR3 is TGTGCCAGTATGGAGGGTAGCGCTAGCACAGATACGCAGTATTTT. The whole variable domain, remainder taken from reference TRBV19 and TRBJ2-3, is DGGITQSPKYLFRKEGQNVTLSCEQNLNHDAMYWYRQDPGQGLRLIYYSQIVNDFQKGDIAEGYSVSREKKESFPLTVTSAQKNPTAFYLCASMEGSASTDTQYFGPGTRLTVL.

The V call is TRBV4-1, the J call TRBJ1-4, with 8 bases that match TRBD1. Germline V lookup: CDR1 MGHRA, CDR2 YSYEKL. Trimming cost V 1 base and J 8 bases; bases outside gene matches: 15. CDR3 length equals 18 residues. This chain's CDR3 is CASSQGSSPQGAGEKLFF. CDR3 bases: TGCGCCAGCAGCCAAGGGTCGTCGCCCCAGGGGGCGGGAGAAAAACTGTTTTTT.

Turning to this clone: One junction end disagrees with the germline gene, perhaps due to a read error. The chain is built from TRBV7-7 and TRBJ1-2; no clear D gene. The CDR3 has 19 residues. Germline CDR1 reads SSHAT; CDR2 reads FNYEAQ (reference sequence). CDR3 coding DNA: TGTGCTAGCACCCCCCGGATTACGAAATGGGTAATGGCTAACTATGGCTACACCTTC. As protein: CASTPRITKWVMANYGYTF.